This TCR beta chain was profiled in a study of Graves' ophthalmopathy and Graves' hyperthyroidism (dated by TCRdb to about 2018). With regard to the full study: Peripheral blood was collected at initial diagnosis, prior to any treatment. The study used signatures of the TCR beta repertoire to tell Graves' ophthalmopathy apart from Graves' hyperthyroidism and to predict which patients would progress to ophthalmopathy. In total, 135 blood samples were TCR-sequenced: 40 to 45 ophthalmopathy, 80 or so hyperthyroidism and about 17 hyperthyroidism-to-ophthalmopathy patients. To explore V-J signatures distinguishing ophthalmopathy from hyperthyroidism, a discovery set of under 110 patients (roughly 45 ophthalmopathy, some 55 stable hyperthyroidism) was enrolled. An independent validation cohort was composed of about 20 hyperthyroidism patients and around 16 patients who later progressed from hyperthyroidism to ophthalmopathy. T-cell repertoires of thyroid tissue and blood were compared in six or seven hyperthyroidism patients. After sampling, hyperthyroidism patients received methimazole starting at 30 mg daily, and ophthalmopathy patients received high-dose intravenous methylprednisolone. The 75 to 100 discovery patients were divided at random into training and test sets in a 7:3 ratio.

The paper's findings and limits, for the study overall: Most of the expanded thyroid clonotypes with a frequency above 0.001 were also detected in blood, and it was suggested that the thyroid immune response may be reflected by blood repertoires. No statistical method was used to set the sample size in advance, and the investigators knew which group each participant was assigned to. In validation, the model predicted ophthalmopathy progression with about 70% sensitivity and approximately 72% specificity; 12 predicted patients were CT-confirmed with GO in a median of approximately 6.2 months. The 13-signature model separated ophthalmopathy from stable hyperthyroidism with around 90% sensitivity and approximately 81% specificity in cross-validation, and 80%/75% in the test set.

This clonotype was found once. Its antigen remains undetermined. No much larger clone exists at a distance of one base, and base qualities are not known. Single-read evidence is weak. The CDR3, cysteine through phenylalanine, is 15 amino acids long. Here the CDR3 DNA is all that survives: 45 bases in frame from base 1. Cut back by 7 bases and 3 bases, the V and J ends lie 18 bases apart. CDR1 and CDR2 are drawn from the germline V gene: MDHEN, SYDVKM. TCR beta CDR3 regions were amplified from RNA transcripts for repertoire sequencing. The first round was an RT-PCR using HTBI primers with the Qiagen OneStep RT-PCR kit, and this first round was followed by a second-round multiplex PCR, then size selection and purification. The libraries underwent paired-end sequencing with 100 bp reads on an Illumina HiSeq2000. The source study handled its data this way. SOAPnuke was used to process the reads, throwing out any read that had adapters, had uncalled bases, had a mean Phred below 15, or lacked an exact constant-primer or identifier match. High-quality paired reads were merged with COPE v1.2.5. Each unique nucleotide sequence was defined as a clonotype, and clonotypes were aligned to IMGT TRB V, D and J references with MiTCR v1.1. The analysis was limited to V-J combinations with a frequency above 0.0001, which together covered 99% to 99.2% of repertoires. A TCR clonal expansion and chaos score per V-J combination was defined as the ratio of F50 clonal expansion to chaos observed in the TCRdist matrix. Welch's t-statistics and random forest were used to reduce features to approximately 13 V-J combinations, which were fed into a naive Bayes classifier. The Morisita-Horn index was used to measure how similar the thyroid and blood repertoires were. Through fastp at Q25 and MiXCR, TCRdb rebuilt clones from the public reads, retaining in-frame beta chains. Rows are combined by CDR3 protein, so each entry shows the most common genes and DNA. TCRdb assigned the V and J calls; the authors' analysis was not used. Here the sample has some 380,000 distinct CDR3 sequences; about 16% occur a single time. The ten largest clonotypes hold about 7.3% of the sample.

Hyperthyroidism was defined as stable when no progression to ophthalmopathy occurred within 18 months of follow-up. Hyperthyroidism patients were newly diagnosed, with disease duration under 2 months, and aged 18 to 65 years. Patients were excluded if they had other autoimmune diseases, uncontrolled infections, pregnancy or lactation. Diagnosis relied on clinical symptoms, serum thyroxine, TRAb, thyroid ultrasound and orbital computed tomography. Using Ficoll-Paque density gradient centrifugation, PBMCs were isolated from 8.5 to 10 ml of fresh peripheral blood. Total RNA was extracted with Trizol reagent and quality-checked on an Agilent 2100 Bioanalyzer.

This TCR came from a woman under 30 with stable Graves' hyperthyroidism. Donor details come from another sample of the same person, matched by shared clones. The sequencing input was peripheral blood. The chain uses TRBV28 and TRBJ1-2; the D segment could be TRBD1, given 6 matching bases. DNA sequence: TGTGCCAGCACTCGGGGAGGAGCAGGGGACTATGGCTACACCTTC. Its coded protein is CASTRGGAGDYGYTF.